The 22 T cell receptor beta chains given below trace back to one sample, sequenced in a study of T cell repertoires in cytomegalovirus infection. These receptors' antigens are unknown. TCRdb redid the calling of the reads with MiXCR, one entry per CDR3 protein. The sample contains about 280,000 distinct CDR3 sequences, approximately 22% of which appear only once. This sample comprised cultured PBMCs, obtained from culture after CMV antigen stimulation. These receptors originate from a human donor in good health (CMV status not recorded). Some clones in this sample may be carry-over from other donors' samples.

The genes are TRBV11-3 and TRBJ2-2; 11 positions agree with TRBD2. V was pared by 4 bases and J by 6 bases, with 4 bases of the junction left unmatched. The germline V gene encodes CDR1 SGHNT and CDR2 YENEEA. The CDR3 runs to 15 residues. The chain's CDR3 is CASSYGLAGAGELFF. The CDR3, as DNA: TGTGCCAGCAGCTATGGACTAGCGGGCGCCGGGGAGCTGTTTTTT.

This clonotype turned up a few times. The chain joins TRBV25-1 to TRBJ1-5; D not resolved. Germline V CDR1 and CDR2: MGHDK, SYGVNS. V gave up 1 base and J gave up 1 base, with 2 bases separating them. CDR3 size: 13 residues. CDR3 coding DNA: TGTGCCAGCAGTGAATGGAGCAATCAGCCCCAGCATTTT. Its protein product is CASSEWSNQPQHF.

The table lists this clonotype with many counts. The chain joins TRBV7-2 to TRBJ1-1, with D hard to call. Germline-derived CDR1 and CDR2 are SGHTA and FQGNSA. V was pared by 1 base and J by 5 bases, with 17 bases between. This CDR3 has 16 amino acids. CDR3 sequence (DNA): TGTGCCAGCAGCTTAGTATTTTTTGGGGTTGGGACTGAAGCTTTCTTT. It specifies CASSLVFFGVGTEAFF.

V usage is TRBV14 and J usage is TRBJ2-2; the D gene could be TRBD1 or TRBD2 (5 bases each). The CDR3 runs 17 residues. Trimming took 6 bases from V and 2 from J, leaving 19 bases between them. Germline loops: CDR1 SGHDN, CDR2 FVKESK. The CDR3 nucleotides are TGTGCCAGCAGTGCAAGATCGGGACCGTCAAACACCGGGGAGCTGTTTTTT. Residues: CASSARSGPSNTGELFF.

In this sample, this clonotype turned up many times. V gene TRBV7-2 combines with J gene TRBJ2-7; TRBD2 might be the D (6 bases). V shed 1 base and J shed 6 bases, with 13 bases lying between them. The germline CDR1 and CDR2 sequences are SGHTA and FQGNSA. The length of the CDR3 is 14 residues. CDR3 DNA sequence: TGTGCCAGCAGCTTAGGGGATCCCGGGGGCGAGCAGTACTTC. Translating gives CASSLGDPGGEQYF. Supplemented by reference TRBV7-2 and TRBJ2-7, the full variable domain reads GAGVSQSPSNKVTEKGKDVELRCDPISGHTALYWYRQSLGQGLEFLIYFQGNSAPDKSGLPSDRFSAERTGGSVSTLTIQRTQQEDSAVYLCASSLGDPGGEQYFGPGTRLTVT.

The V call is TRBV11-3, the J call TRBJ2-1, with D possibly TRBD2 on 6 matching bases. This CDR3 contains 14 residues. Germline CDR1 reads SGHNT; CDR2 reads YENEEA. Trimming took off 5 bases at V and 8 bases at J, with 16 bases between the two ends. This CDR3 is CASSPGGGPHEQFF. CDR3 bases: TGTGCCAGCAGCCCCGGCGGAGGGCCCCATGAGCAGTTCTTC.

In its sample, this clonotype was seen many times. The V call is TRBV28, the J call TRBJ2-6; possible D gene TRBD1, 6 bases. V dropped 5 bases and J dropped 3 bases, with 14 bases sitting between them. Germline lookup yields CDR1 MDHEN and CDR2 SYDVKM. CDR3 size: 16 residues. CDR3 nucleotides: TGTGCCAGCAGTACTCTAGGGGGTAGTGGGGCCAACGTCCTGACTTTC. It codes for CASSTLGGSGANVLTF.

This sequence joins TRBV6-2 or TRBV6-3 and TRBJ2-7; 9 bases match TRBD2. The junction had 7 bases not matched to a gene; V was cut back by 6 bases and J by 7 bases. Germline V gives CDR1 MNHEY, CDR2 SVGEGT. This CDR3 contains 13 residues. CDR3 sequence reads: CASSPGTSWEQYV. Written as DNA, the CDR3 is TGTGCCAGCAGCCCCGGGACTAGCTGGGAGCAGTACGTC.

As regards this clonotype: The junction does not match germline at one end; this may be a read error. This chain links TRBV4-1 with TRBJ1-1; D is uncertain. CDR1 and CDR2 (germline): MGHRA, YSYEKL. This CDR3 region has 15 residues. The DNA of the CDR3 is TGTGCCAGCAGCAAAACGACGAATAAGAACACTGAAGCTTTCTTT. Protein: CASSKTTNKNTEAFF.

This clonotype was detected ten times or more. This rearrangement joins TRBV7-2 to TRBJ2-1; 9 nucleotides match TRBD2. J lost 6 bases, V lost 1 base, and 4 bases had no gene match. Germline assignment: CDR1 SGHTA and CDR2 FQGNSA. CDR3 length: 15 residues. This CDR3 is CASSLVGLAANEQFF. CDR3 in DNA: TGTGCCAGCAGCTTAGTGGGACTAGCAGCCAATGAGCAGTTCTTC.

The table lists this clonotype with a few counts. V usage is TRBV28 and J usage is TRBJ2-7; 7 bases agree with TRBD1. V lost 6 bases and J lost 3; bases outside the gene matches: 8. Germline V gene lookup returns CDR1 MDHEN and CDR2 SYDVKM. The CDR3 is 14 residues long. CDR3 bases: TGTGCCAGCAGGGTGCCGGGACAGAGCTACGAGCAGTACTTC. It specifies CASRVPGQSYEQYF.

This clonotype was counted ten times or more. CDR3 coding DNA: TGTGCCAGCAGCCTCAGTTCCGGGACAGGGATCAATGAGCAGTTCTTC. Translation: CASSLSSGTGINEQFF. J is TRBJ2-1 and V is TRBV7-2, with 9 nucleotides matching TRBD1. J lost 6 bases, V lost 5 bases, and 11 bases had no gene match. Germline lookup yields CDR1 SGHTA and CDR2 FQGNSA. CDR3 length: 16 residues.

This chain connects TRBV28 to TRBJ2-7; possible D gene TRBD2, 5 bases. CDR3 size: 12 residues. The ends were cut back, 7 bases at V and 2 bases at J, with 9 bases in the middle. Germline CDR1 reads MDHEN; CDR2 reads SYDVKM. The CDR3 DNA is TGTGCCAGCACTGAGCGGACCTACGAGCAGTACTTC. This codes for CASTERTYEQYF.

This clonotype was recorded a few times. The V call is TRBV19, the J call TRBJ1-2; TRBD1 aligns across 9 bases. J gave up 7 bases and V 3 bases, and 3 bases lay outside the gene matches. Germline V gene data show CDR1 as LNHDA and CDR2 as SQIVND (reference sequence). CDR3 length equals 13 residues. In DNA form, the CDR3 reads TGTGCCAGTAGTATTCGGGACAGGGCTGGCTACACCTTC. Its translation is CASSIRDRAGYTF.

The chain carries TRBV20-1 and TRBJ1-4; tentatively, D is TRBD1 (6 bases). CDR3 size: 14 residues. The germline V gene encodes CDR1 DFQATT and CDR2 SNEGSKA (reference sequence). The ends were cut back, 5 bases at V and 2 bases at J, with 12 bases in the middle. The CDR3 reads CSAYRDTTNEKLFF. DNA of the CDR3: TGCAGTGCTTACCGGGACACTACTAATGAAAAACTGTTTTTT.

Many counts were recorded for this clonotype. The J gene is TRBJ2-5, the V gene TRBV7-2; 8 bases line up with TRBD2. The ends lost 1 base at V and 4 bases at J; junction bases unmatched: 8. Germline CDR1 SGHTA, CDR2 FQGNSA. The CDR3 loop spans 16 amino acids. The CDR3 region is CASSLEGSGNGETQYF. The CDR3, as DNA: TGTGCCAGCAGCTTAGAAGGTAGCGGGAATGGAGAGACCCAGTACTTC.

V and J are TRBV28 and TRBJ1-1; 11 bases line up with TRBD1. With V trimmed by 5 bases and J by 0 bases, 8 bases remained unmatched. Germline-derived CDR1 and CDR2 are MDHEN and SYDVKM. The CDR3 extends over 17 amino acids. CDR3 nucleotides: TGTGCCAGCAGTCAACCCTGGACAGGGGGCCTGAACACTGAAGCTTTCTTT. Its translation: CASSQPWTGGLNTEAFF.

The CDR3 DNA follows: TGTGCCACCAGCAGAGATCTGCTTCAGGATACGCAGTATTTT. It codes for CATSRDLLQDTQYF. The chain recombines TRBV15 with TRBJ2-3; no firm D call. V shed 0 bases and J shed 6 bases, with 10 bases lying between them. CDR1 and CDR2 (germline): LNHNV, YYDKDF (reference sequence). This CDR3 spans 14 amino acids.

Points on this clonotype: One end of the junction does not line up with germline, which may come from a read error. The chain recombines TRBV30 with TRBJ2-7, with TRBD1 as a possible D gene (5 bases). The CDR3 length is 14 residues. Germline CDR1 is GTSNPN and CDR2 is SVGIG (reference sequence). The CDR3 sequence: CAWSDISTGQGLDF. In DNA, the CDR3 is TGTGCCTGGAGTGACATCTCGACCGGGCAGGGTCTCGACTTC. Combining the CDR3 with reference TRBV30 and TRBJ2-7 gives the whole variable domain SQTIHQWPATLVQPVGSPLSLECTVEGTSNPNLYWYRQAAGRGLQLLFYSVGIGQISSEVPQNLSASRPQDRQFILSSKKLLLSDSGFYLCAWSDISTGQGLDFGPGTRLTVT.

This clonotype was detected a few times. The CDR3 spells CASSLGASHEQYF. In DNA form, the CDR3 reads TGTGCCAGCAGCTTAGGGGCGAGCCACGAGCAGTACTTC. The V call is TRBV7-9, the J call TRBJ2-7; D uncertain. The CDR3 spans 13 residues. Germline-derived CDR1 and CDR2 are SEHNR and FQNEAQ (reference sequence). Between the trimmed V and J ends, which lost 1 base and 5 bases, there was a span of 9 bases.

This clonotype turned up a few times. The chain recombines TRBV18 with TRBJ1-1; 7 positions match TRBD1. Losses at the gene ends were 1 base for V and 5 bases for J; bases not matched to a gene: 4. This CDR3 is built from 14 residues. Per germline, CDR1 KGHSH and CDR2 LQKENI. The CDR3: CASSPQPGGTEAFF. In nucleotides, the CDR3 is TGTGCCAGCTCACCACAACCAGGGGGGACTGAAGCTTTCTTT.

This clonotype was detected ten times or more. The gene calls are TRBV6-6 and TRBJ1-2, with TRBD1 matching 8 bases. The trim removed 5 bases at V and 2 bases at J, leaving 4 bases unmatched. From germline, CDR1 is MNHNY and CDR2 SVGAGI (reference sequence). This CDR3 is built from 14 residues. CDR3 sequence reads: CASSRGTGNYGYTF. The CDR3 DNA reads TGTGCCAGCAGTCGCGGGACAGGCAACTATGGCTACACCTTC.